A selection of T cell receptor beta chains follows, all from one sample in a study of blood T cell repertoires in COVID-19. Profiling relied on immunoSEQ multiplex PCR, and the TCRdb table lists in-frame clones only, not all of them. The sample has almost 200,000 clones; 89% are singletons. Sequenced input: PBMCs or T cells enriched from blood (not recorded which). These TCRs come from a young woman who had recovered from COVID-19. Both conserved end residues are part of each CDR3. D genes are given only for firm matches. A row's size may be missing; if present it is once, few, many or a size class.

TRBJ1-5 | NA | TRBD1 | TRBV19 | TGTGCCAGTAGTATAGGGGGACAGAGGAATCAGCCCCAGCATTTT | CASSIGGQRNQPQHF
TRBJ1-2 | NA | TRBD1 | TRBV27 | TGTGCCAGCAAGCTAAACGGACAGGGTTTAACCTATGGCTACACCTTC | CASKLNGQGLTYGYTF
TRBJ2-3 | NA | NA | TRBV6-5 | TGTGCCAGCAAATCCCCTAGGCTTACGCAGTATTTT | CASKSPRLTQYF
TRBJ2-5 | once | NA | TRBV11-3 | TGTGCCAGCAGCTTAATGGGGCGGGATGAGACCCAGTACTTC | CASSLMGRDETQYF
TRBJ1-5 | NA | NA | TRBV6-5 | TGTGCCAGCAGGAAAGAGGGGGATCAGCCCCAGCATTTT | CASRKEGDQPQHF
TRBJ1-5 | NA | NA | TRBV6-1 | TGTGCCAGCAGTGAAGCCGAAACAGGGCCCCAGCATTTT | CASSEAETGPQHF
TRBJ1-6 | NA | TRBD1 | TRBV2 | TGTGCCAGCAGGGCGACAGGGTACTCACCCCTCCACTTT | CASRATGYSPLHF
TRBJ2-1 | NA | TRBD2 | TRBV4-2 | TGTGCCAGCAGCTCACAGACTAGCGGGGGGGCCGTTGAGCAGTTCTTC | CASSSQTSGGAVEQFF
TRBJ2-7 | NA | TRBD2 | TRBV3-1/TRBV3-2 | TGTGCCAGCCGGACTAGCGGGGGGCAAGGCGAGCAGTACTTC | CASRTSGGQGEQYF
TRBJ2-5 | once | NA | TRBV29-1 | TGCAGCGTTGAAGATCAGGTCTTTACTCAAGAGACCCAGTACTTC | CSVEDQVFTQETQYF